This TCR beta chain originates from a study of T cells in Graves' hyperthyroidism and ophthalmopathy. Germline V lookup: CDR1 MNHEY, CDR2 SMNVEV (reference sequence). V gave up 3 bases and J gave up 4 bases; unmatched junction bases: 6. The CDR3 has 15 residues. This clonotype was observed many times. Its target is unknown. Researchers amplified the TCR beta CDR3 regions from RNA transcripts. The TCR CDR3 first-round RT-PCR relied on the HTBI primer set. TCRdb re-called the multiplex PCR reads through MiXCR, storing one row per CDR3 protein. Seen here are approximately 520,000 distinct CDR3 sequences, 24% observed once, and the top ten hold about 11%. Broader study findings: Using 13 V-J features, a model discriminated ophthalmopathy from stable hyperthyroidism. Ophthalmopathy was identified by the model a median about seven months ahead of onset.

Under 3 months was the duration of disease in ophthalmopathy patients, who also had a Clinical Activity Score of at least 3 and a NOSPECS grade of at least 4. Clinical symptoms, serum thyroxine and TRAb, thyroid ultrasound and orbital computed tomography were used for the diagnoses. The gene calls are TRBV27 and TRBJ2-5, with 9 bases fitting TRBD2. The clonotype comes from a woman aged 25 to 39 with Graves' ophthalmopathy. The material sequenced was blood. CDR3 nucleotide sequence: TGTGCCAGCAGTTTGGCGGGGGGGCCCACAGAGACCCAGTACTTC. As protein: CASSLAGGPTETQYF.